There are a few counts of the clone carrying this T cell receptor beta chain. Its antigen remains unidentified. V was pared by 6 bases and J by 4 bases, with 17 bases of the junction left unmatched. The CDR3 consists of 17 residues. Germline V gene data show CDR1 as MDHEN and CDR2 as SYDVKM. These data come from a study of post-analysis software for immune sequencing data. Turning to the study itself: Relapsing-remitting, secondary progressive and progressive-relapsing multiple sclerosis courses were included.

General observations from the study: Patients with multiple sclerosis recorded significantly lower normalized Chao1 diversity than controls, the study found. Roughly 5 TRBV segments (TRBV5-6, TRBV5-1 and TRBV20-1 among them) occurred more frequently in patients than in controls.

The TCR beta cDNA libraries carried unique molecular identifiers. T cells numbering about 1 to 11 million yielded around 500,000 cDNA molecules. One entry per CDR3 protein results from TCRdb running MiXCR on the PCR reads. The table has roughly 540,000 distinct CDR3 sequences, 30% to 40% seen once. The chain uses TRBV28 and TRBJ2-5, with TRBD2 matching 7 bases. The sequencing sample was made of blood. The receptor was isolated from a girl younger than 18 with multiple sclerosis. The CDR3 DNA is TGTGCCAGCAGGGAAAGCTTTAGCGGGCCTATAAGAGAGACCCAGTACTTC. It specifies CASRESFSGPIRETQYF.